These T cell receptor beta chains were read from a single sample in a study of T cell changes during pregnancy in multiple sclerosis. Assay used: immunoSEQ multiplex PCR; TCRdb lists only in-frame clones, some missing. The table has 55,000 to 65,000 clones, approximately 90% seen once. Specimen: peripheral blood, collected in the first trimester of pregnancy. The receptors stem from a female donor in good health, enrolled as a control in a pregnancy study. Both conserved end residues are part of each CDR3. Each record gives: CDR3 DNA, CDR3 protein, clone size, D gene, V gene, J gene. A D gene is named only where the DNA matches it firmly. Clone size is not always given. Where it is, it says once, few, many or a class for expanded clones.

CDR3 DNA: TGTGCCAGCAGTCGCCGGGACAGGGGGAATGGAAACACCATATATTTT
CDR3 protein: CASSRRDRGNGNTIYF
clone size: -
D gene: TRBD1
V gene: TRBV11-3
J gene: TRBJ1-3

CDR3 DNA: TGTGCCAGCAGCCAAGGGACTAGCGGGGGGGCCGGGGAGCTGTTTTTT
CDR3 protein: CASSQGTSGGAGELFF
clone size: few
D gene: TRBD2
V gene: TRBV4-2
J gene: TRBJ2-2

CDR3 DNA: TGTGCCAGTAACCGGGACAGCAGCAAAAACATTCAGTACTTC
CDR3 protein: CASNRDSSKNIQYF
clone size: -
D gene: TRBD1
V gene: TRBV19
J gene: TRBJ2-4

CDR3 DNA: TGCGCCAGCAGCTTGACACCGGGGAGGGTCTACGAGCAGTACTTC
CDR3 protein: CASSLTPGRVYEQYF
clone size: -
D gene: TRBD2
V gene: TRBV5-1
J gene: TRBJ2-7

CDR3 DNA: TGCGCCAGCAGCCAAGATAGGCCCAGCGGGGGCAATGAGCAGTTCTTC
CDR3 protein: CASSQDRPSGGNEQFF
clone size: once
D gene: TRBD2
V gene: TRBV4-3
J gene: TRBJ2-1

CDR3 DNA: TGTGCCAGCAGCCTCCCGGGACAGGGATCCTATGGCTACACCTTC
CDR3 protein: CASSLPGQGSYGYTF
clone size: -
D gene: TRBD1
V gene: TRBV5-4
J gene: TRBJ1-2

CDR3 DNA: TGTGCCTGGAGTGTACGGGATACGCAGTATTTT
CDR3 protein: CAWSVRDTQYF
clone size: -
D gene: -
V gene: TRBV30
J gene: TRBJ2-3

CDR3 DNA: TGTGCCAGCAGCTTAACAGGGGGCGCCGAGCAGTACTTC
CDR3 protein: CASSLTGGAEQYF
clone size: -
D gene: TRBD1
V gene: TRBV7-9
J gene: TRBJ2-7

CDR3 DNA: TGTGCCAGCAGCTCCAATGCAGGGGGGACGTCCTATAATTCACCCCTCCACTTT
CDR3 protein: CASSSNAGGTSYNSPLHF
clone size: -
D gene: TRBD1
V gene: TRBV7-2
J gene: TRBJ1-6

CDR3 DNA: TGTGCCAGCAGCTTAACACGGGTGGGGGGGCCTGGAGATACGCAGTATTTT
CDR3 protein: CASSLTRVGGPGDTQYF
clone size: -
D gene: -
V gene: TRBV7-3
J gene: TRBJ2-3

CDR3 DNA: TGCGCCAGCAGCTTGTTGAGAGCACGAGAGACCCAGTACTTC
CDR3 protein: CASSLLRARETQYF
clone size: -
D gene: -
V gene: TRBV5-1
J gene: TRBJ2-5

CDR3 DNA: TGCGCCAGCAGCGTTAACCCGGGGGAAAAACTGTTTTTT
CDR3 protein: CASSVNPGEKLFF
clone size: -
D gene: -
V gene: TRBV5-1
J gene: TRBJ1-4

CDR3 DNA: TGTGCCAGCAGCCCGAAGCCCGGTGACAGCTCGAGCTCCTACGAGCAGTACTTC
CDR3 protein: CASSPKPGDSSSSYEQYF
clone size: -
D gene: -
V gene: TRBV7-2
J gene: TRBJ2-7

CDR3 DNA: TGTGCCAGCGAAGCAGGGGGCATCGCCTACGAGCAGTACTTC
CDR3 protein: CASEAGGIAYEQYF
clone size: -
D gene: TRBD1
V gene: TRBV2
J gene: TRBJ2-7